A selection of T cell receptor beta chains follows, all from one sample in a study of CD8 T cells in ankylosing spondylitis. One entry per CDR3 protein, called by TCRdb with MiXCR from the 5' RACE reads. The sample consists of 350,000 to 550,000 distinct CDR3 sequences, roughly 26% of them appearing once. Specimen: blood, either unsorted or a sorted T cell fraction (not recorded which). All receptors come from a male donor with ankylosing spondylitis. CDR3s include the opening cysteine and the closing phenylalanine or tryptophan. D genes are given only for firm matches. A row's size may be missing; if present it is once, few, many or a size class.

d_gene,v_gene,abundance,j_gene,CDR3nt,CDR3aa
TRBD2,TRBV20-1,NA,TRBJ2-1,TGCAGTGCAACCTCTAGCGGGAGGTACAATGAGCAGTTCTTC,CSATSSGRYNEQFF
TRBD1,TRBV3-1,NA,TRBJ2-1,TGTGCCAGCAGAAAAACAGGGGGCCCCCTCAATGAGCAGTTCTTC,CASRKTGGPLNEQFF
NA,TRBV18,NA,TRBJ2-5,TGTGCCAGCTCACCCACAGGGAAAGAGACCCAGTACTTC,CASSPTGKETQYF
NA,TRBV20-1,NA,TRBJ1-2,TGCAGTGCTAGCTCACACGCGGGCTATGGCTACACCTTC,CSASSHAGYGYTF
NA,TRBV19,few,TRBJ2-2,TGTGCCAGTCATAAGGGGGGCACCGGGGAGCTGTTTTTT,CASHKGGTGELFF
TRBD1,TRBV29-1,few,TRBJ1-2,TGCAGCGTTGTCAGGGGGCAATATGGCTACACCTTC,CSVVRGQYGYTF
NA,TRBV3-1,NA,TRBJ1-2,TGTGCCAGCAGCCAAGAGGAGGGCTATGGCTACACCTTC,CASSQEEGYGYTF
NA,TRBV20-1,few,TRBJ1-2,TGCAGTGCTAGGATCTCGGTAGGGGCTTATGGCTACACCTTC,CSARISVGAYGYTF
TRBD1,TRBV7-2,NA,TRBJ2-2,TGTGCCAGCAGCTTGCGGTGGGGGACAGGGAGGGACACCGGGGAGCTGTTTTTT,CASSLRWGTGRDTGELFF
NA,TRBV2,NA,TRBJ2-1,TGTGCCAGCAGCCCCCGGACAGACCAGCTGGGGCAGTTCTTC,CASSPRTDQLGQFF
NA,TRBV11-2,few,TRBJ2-7,TGTGCCAGCAGCTTAGCTCAGGGGACCTACGAGCAGTACTTC,CASSLAQGTYEQYF
NA,TRBV18,few,TRBJ2-1,TGTGCCAGCTCTCTCGAGGTCCGAAATGAGCAGTTCTTC,CASSLEVRNEQFF
TRBD2,TRBV11-2,NA,TRBJ2-1,TGTGCCAGCAGAAAACTAGCGGGGAGCTCCTACAATGAGCAGTTCTTC,CASRKLAGSSYNEQFF
NA,TRBV7-2,NA,TRBJ1-2,TGTGCCAGCAGCTCGTACGGGATAAACTATGGCTACACCTTC,CASSSYGINYGYTF
NA,TRBV7-9,NA,TRBJ2-3,TGTGCCAGCAGCCTCTCTCGGACAGGCACAGATACGCAGTATTTT,CASSLSRTGTDTQYF
TRBD1,TRBV5-5,few,TRBJ2-7,TGTGCCAGCAGCTTGTATCAGGGGGCGCCGTACGAGCAGTACTTC,CASSLYQGAPYEQYF
NA,TRBV7-6,NA,TRBJ2-5,TGTGCCAGCAGCCTCTCGAGGACAGAGTATGGGACCCAGTACTTC,CASSLSRTEYGTQYF
NA,TRBV20-1,NA,TRBJ2-2,TGCAGTGCTCGCCCCCCTGGGGATATCCCCGGGGAGCTGTTTTTT,CSARPPGDIPGELFF
NA,TRBV15,NA,TRBJ1-5,TGTGCCACCAGCGGATTATTGGGGCCGGACAGCAATCAGCCCCAGCATTTT,CATSGLLGPDSNQPQHF
NA,TRBV6-2/TRBV6-3,few,TRBJ2-7,TGTGCCAGCACGACACAGGGATTTACCTACGAGCAGTACTTC,CASTTQGFTYEQYF
NA,TRBV5-8,many,TRBJ2-7,TGTGCCAGCAGCCGACTCTACGAGCAGTACTTC,CASSRLYEQYF
TRBD2,TRBV7-6,NA,TRBJ2-5,TGTGCCAGCGGCGGGAGATTAGAGACCCAGTACTTC,CASGGRLETQYF
TRBD1,TRBV20-1,NA,TRBJ1-1,TGCAGTGCTAGAACGGGACAGGAGGGACCTGAAGCTTTCTTT,CSARTGQEGPEAFF
NA,TRBV6-1,many,TRBJ2-4,TGTGCCAGCAGTGAAACCGCGTCAGAGTACTTC,CASSETASEYF
NA,TRBV3-1,NA,TRBJ1-3,TGTGCCAGCAGCCAAGATTGGGAAGAGGGCTCTGGAAACACCATATATTTT,CASSQDWEEGSGNTIYF
NA,TRBV19,NA,TRBJ1-5,TGTGCCAGTAGTAAGGGTAATGGCAATCAGCCCCAGCATTTT,CASSKGNGNQPQHF
TRBD1,TRBV5-1,many,TRBJ2-2,TGCGCCAGCAGCCCATTTACAGGGGGCGATACCGGGGAGCTGTTTTTT,CASSPFTGGDTGELFF
TRBD1,TRBV5-6,NA,TRBJ1-2,TGTGCCAGCAGCCAACTCACAGGGGAATATGGCTACACCTTC,CASSQLTGEYGYTF
NA,TRBV12-3/TRBV12-4,NA,TRBJ1-1,TGTGCCAGCACCCTAATTCTAGGAACTGAAGCTTTCTTT,CASTLILGTEAFF
NA,TRBV11-2,NA,TRBJ2-1,TGTGCCAGCAGCTCAGACATCAGCTCCTACAATGAGCAGTTCTTC,CASSSDISSYNEQFF
NA,TRBV30,NA,TRBJ2-2,TGTGCCTGGAGAGGGACCGGGGAGCTGTTTTTT,CAWRGTGELFF
NA,TRBV20-1,NA,TRBJ2-6,TGCAGTGCCGCGGGCGTGGGTGGGGCCAACGTCCTGACTTTC,CSAAGVGGANVLTF
NA,TRBV10-3,few,TRBJ1-3,TGTGCCATCCTGCAGGGGCCTGGAAACACCATATATTTT,CAILQGPGNTIYF
TRBD2,TRBV20-1,few,TRBJ2-7,TGCAGTGCCGCAGGGGCTAGCGGGATGTACGAGCAGTACTTC,CSAAGASGMYEQYF
NA,TRBV24-1,few,TRBJ2-5,TGTGCCACCAGTGATCCACCGGGGCCAAAGGGGCTACAAGAGACCCAGTACTTC,CATSDPPGPKGLQETQYF
NA,TRBV29-1,few,TRBJ2-3,TGCAGCGTCCCCTGGGGAGATACGCAGTATTTT,CSVPWGDTQYF
NA,TRBV7-2,NA,TRBJ1-1,TGTGCCAGCAGCTTAGGCCAGGGGCTGAAGGATTTCTTT,CASSLGQGLKDFF
NA,TRBV5-5,many,TRBJ2-2,TGTGCCAGCAGCTTGTACGCACGAGGGACCGGGGAGCTGTTTTTT,CASSLYARGTGELFF
NA,TRBV27,many,TRBJ2-1,TGTGCCAGCAGTTACAGGGACCAAAATGAGCAGTTCTTC,CASSYRDQNEQFF
TRBD2,TRBV20-1,few,TRBJ2-7,TGCAGTGCCGCGGTAGCTAGCGGGGCGATCTACGAGCAGTACTTC,CSAAVASGAIYEQYF
NA,TRBV7-9,NA,TRBJ1-6,TGTGCCAGCAGCTTAGTCCGGGATTCACCCCTCCACTTT,CASSLVRDSPLHF
NA,TRBV12-3/TRBV12-4,NA,TRBJ1-1,TGTGCCAGCAGTTTGCAGGGGCCGTCGTTAAGTGAAGCTTTCTTT,CASSLQGPSLSEAFF
NA,TRBV12-3/TRBV12-4,many,TRBJ1-2,TGTGCCAGCAGGAAAGGGGGTAACTATGGCTACACCTTC,CASRKGGNYGYTF
NA,TRBV6-2/TRBV6-3,few,TRBJ2-1,TGTGCCAGCGATACAGGGTCATCCTACAATGAGCAGTTCTTC,CASDTGSSYNEQFF
NA,TRBV7-9,NA,TRBJ2-5,TGTGCCAGCACCCTCTCTGAGGGGTGGGAGACCCAGTACTTC,CASTLSEGWETQYF
NA,TRBV5-6,NA,TRBJ1-1,TGTGCCAGCAGCCATGGACAGAGGAACACTGAAGCTTTCTTT,CASSHGQRNTEAFF
NA,TRBV7-2,NA,TRBJ1-2,TGTGCCAGCAGCTTACGCGGCTATGGCTACACCTTC,CASSLRGYGYTF
TRBD1,TRBV7-6,NA,TRBJ1-1,TGTGCCAGCACCACAGGGGGGAACACTGAAGCTTTCTTT,CASTTGGNTEAFF
NA,TRBV12-3/TRBV12-4,many,TRBJ1-2,TGTGCCAGCAGTTTGAACTATGGCTACACCTTC,CASSLNYGYTF
NA,TRBV29-1,few,TRBJ1-2,TGCAGCGTTGAAGAAGGTCCCCGGGTCCATGGCTACACCTTC,CSVEEGPRVHGYTF
TRBD1,TRBV7-2,NA,TRBJ1-1,TGTGCCAGCGGCGCAGGGGGGTGGACTGAAGCTTTCTTT,CASGAGGWTEAFF
NA,TRBV3-1,NA,TRBJ2-5,TGTGCCAGCAGCCAAGTTATCGCCGAGACCCAGTACTTC,CASSQVIAETQYF